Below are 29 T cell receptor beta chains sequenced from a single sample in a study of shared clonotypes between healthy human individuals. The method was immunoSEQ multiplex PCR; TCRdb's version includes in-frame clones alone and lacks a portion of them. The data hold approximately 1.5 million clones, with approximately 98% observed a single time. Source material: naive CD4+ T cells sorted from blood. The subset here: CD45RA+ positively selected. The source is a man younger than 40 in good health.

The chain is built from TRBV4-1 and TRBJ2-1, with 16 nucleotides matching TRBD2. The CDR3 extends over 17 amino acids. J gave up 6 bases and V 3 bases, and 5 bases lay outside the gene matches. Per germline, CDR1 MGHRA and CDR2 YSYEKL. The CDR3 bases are TGCGCCAGCAGCCAGGGACTAGCGGGAGGGCCCGGCAATGAGCAGTTCTTC. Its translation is CASSQGLAGGPGNEQFF.

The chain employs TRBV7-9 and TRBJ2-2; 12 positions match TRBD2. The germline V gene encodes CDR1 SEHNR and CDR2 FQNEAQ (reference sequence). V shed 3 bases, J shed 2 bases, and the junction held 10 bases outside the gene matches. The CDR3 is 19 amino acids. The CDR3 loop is CASSLRTSGTTSNTGELFF. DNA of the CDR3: TGTGCCAGCAGCTTGAGGACTAGCGGGACAACCTCTAACACCGGGGAGCTGTTTTTT.

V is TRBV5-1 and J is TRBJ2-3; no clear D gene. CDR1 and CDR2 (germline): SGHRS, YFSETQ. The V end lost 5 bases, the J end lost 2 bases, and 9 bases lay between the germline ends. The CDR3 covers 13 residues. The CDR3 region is CASRHPHTDTQYF. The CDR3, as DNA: TGCGCCAGCAGACATCCCCACACAGATACGCAGTATTTT.

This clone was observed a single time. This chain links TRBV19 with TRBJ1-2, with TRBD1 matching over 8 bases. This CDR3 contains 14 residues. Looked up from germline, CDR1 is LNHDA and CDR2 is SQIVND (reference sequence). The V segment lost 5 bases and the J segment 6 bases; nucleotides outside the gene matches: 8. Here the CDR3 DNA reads TGTGCCAGTAGTTCGACAGGGGTAGTACATGGCTACACCTTC. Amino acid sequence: CASSSTGVVHGYTF.

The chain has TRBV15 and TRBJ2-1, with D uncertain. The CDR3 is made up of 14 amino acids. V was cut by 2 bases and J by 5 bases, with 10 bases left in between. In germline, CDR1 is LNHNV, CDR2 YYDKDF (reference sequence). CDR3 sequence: CATSRSRVNNEQFF. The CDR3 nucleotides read TGTGCCACCAGCAGATCCCGGGTTAACAATGAGCAGTTCTTC.

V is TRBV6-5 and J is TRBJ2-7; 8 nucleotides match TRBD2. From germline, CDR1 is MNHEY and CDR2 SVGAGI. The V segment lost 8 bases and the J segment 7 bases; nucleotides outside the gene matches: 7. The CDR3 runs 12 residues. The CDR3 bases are TGTGCCAGCGGTCGAGCGGGAGCTGAGCAGTACTTC. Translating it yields CASGRAGAEQYF.

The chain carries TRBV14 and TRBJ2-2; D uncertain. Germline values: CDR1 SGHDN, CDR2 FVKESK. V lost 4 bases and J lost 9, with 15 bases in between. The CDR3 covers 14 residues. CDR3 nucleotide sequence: TGTGCCAGCAGCCTTTCGGGCCCGTCCAGGGAGCTGTTTTTT. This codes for CASSLSGPSRELFF.

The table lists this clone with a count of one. The CDR3: CSVTPRGWMPEAKNIQYF. CDR3 DNA sequence: TGCAGCGTCACCCCCAGGGGTTGGATGCCCGAAGCCAAAAACATTCAGTACTTC. The genes are TRBV29-1 and TRBJ2-4, with D perhaps matching TRBD1 (6 bases). Germline loops: CDR1 SQVTM, CDR2 ANQGSEA. CDR3 length equals 18 residues. V was shortened by 6 bases and J by 0 bases, with 24 bases between the two germline ends.

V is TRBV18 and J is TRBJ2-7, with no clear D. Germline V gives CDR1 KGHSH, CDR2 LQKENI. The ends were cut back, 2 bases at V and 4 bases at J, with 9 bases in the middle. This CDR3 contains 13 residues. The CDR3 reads CASSPLKGYEQYF. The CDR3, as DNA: TGTGCCAGCTCACCATTAAAAGGGTACGAGCAGTACTTC.

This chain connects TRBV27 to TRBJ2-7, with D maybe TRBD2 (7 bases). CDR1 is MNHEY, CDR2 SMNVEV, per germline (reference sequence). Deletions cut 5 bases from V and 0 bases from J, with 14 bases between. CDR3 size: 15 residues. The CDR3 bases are TGTGCCAGCAGTCGAGCGGGACATTCCTCCTACGAGCAGTACTTC. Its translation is CASSRAGHSSYEQYF.

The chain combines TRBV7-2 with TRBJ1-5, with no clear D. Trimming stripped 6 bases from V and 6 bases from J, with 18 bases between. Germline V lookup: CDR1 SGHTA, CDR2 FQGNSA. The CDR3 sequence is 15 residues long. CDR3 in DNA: TGTGCCAGCAGTTTCCAAATCCAGGAGGCTCAGCCCCAGCATTTT. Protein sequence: CASSFQIQEAQPQHF.

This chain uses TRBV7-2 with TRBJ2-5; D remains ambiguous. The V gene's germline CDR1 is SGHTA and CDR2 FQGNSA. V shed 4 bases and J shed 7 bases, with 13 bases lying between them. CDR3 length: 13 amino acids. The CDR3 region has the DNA TGTGCCAGCAGCTCCTACCCTATTGGGACCCAGTACTTC. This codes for CASSSYPIGTQYF. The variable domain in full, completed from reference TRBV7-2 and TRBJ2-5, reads GAGVSQSPSNKVTEKGKDVELRCDPISGHTALYWYRQSLGQGLEFLIYFQGNSAPDKSGLPSDRFSAERTGGSVSTLTIQRTQQEDSAVYLCASSSYPIGTQYFGPGTRLLVL.

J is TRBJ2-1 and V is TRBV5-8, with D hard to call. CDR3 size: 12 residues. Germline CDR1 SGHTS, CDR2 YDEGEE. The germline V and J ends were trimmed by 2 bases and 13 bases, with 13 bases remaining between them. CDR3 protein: CASSLVPFLQFF. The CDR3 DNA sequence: TGTGCCAGCAGCTTAGTACCCTTTTTACAGTTCTTC. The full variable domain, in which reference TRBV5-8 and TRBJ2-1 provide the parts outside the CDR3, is EAGVTQSPTHLIKTRGQQATLRCSPISGHTSVYWYQQALGLGLQFLLWYDEGEERNRGNFPPRFSGRQFPNYSSELNVNALELEDSALYLCASSLVPFLQFFGPGTRLTVL.

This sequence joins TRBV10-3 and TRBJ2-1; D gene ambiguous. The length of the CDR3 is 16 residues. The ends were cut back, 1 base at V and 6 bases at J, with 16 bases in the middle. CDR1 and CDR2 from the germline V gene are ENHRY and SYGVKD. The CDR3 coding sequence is TGTGCCATCAGTGAGTGGTTAGAAAGAGATCTCAATGAGCAGTTCTTC. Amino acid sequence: CAISEWLERDLNEQFF.

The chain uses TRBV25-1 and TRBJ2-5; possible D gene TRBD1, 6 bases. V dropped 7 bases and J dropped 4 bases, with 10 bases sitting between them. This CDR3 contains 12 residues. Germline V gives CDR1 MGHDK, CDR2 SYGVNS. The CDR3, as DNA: TGTGCCAGCACGCTCAGGGGAGAGACCCAGTACTTC. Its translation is CASTLRGETQYF.

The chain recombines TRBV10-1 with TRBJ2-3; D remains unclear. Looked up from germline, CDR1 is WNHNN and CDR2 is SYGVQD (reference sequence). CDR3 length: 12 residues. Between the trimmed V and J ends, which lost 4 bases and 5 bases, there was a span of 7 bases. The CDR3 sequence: CASSGPLDTQYF. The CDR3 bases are TGCGCCAGCAGTGGACCCCTAGATACGCAGTATTTT.

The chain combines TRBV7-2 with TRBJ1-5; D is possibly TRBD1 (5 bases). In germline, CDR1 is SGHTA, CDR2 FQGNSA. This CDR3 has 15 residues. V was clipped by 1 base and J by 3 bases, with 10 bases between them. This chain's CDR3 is CASSLEGFPNQPQHF. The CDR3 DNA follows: TGTGCCAGCAGCTTAGAGGGGTTTCCCAATCAGCCCCAGCATTTT.

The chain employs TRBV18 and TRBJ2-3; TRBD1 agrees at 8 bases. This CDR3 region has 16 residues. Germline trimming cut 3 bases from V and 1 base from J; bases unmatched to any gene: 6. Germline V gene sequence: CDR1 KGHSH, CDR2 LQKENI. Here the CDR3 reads CASSPLPTGGTDTQYF. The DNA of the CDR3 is TGTGCCAGCTCACCCCTACCGACAGGGGGCACAGATACGCAGTATTTT.

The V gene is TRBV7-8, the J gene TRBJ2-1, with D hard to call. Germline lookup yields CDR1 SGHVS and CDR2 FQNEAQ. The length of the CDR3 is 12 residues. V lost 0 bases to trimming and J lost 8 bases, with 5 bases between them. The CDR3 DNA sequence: TGTGCCAGCAGCTTAGCATTCTATGAGCAGTTCTTC. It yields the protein CASSLAFYEQFF.

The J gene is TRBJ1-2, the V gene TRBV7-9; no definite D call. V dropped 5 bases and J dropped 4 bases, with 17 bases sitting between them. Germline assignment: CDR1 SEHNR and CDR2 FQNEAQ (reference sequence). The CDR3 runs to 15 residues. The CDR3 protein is CASSPRTARIYGYTF. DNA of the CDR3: TGTGCCAGCAGCCCCAGGACTGCGAGGATCTATGGCTACACCTTC.

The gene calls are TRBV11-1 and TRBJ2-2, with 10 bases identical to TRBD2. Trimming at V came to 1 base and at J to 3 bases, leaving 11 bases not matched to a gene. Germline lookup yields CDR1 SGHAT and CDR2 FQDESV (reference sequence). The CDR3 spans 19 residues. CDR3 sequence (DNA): TGTGCCAGCAGCTTAGTCAGTCCTAGCGGGAGCGTATACACCGGGGAGCTGTTTTTT. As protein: CASSLVSPSGSVYTGELFF.

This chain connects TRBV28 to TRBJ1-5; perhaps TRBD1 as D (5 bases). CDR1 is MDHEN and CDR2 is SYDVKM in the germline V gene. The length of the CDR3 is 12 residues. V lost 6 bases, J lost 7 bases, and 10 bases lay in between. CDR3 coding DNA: TGTGCCAGCAGCTCCGGGGCCCAGCCCCAGCATTTT. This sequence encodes CASSSGAQPQHF.

CDR3 DNA: TGTGCCAGCAGTGGGACAGGGTGGACCTACGAGCAGTACTTC. Translated: CASSGTGWTYEQYF. The genes are TRBV25-1 and TRBJ2-7, with 8 positions matching TRBD1. The CDR3 length is 14 residues. J was trimmed by 2 bases and V by 4 bases; bases with no gene match: 4. CDR1 is MGHDK and CDR2 is SYGVNS in the germline V gene.

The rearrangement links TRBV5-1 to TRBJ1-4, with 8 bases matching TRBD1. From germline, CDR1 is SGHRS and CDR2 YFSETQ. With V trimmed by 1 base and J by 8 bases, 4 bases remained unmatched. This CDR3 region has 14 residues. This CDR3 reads CASSLSGDREKLFF. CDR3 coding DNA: TGCGCCAGCAGCTTGTCGGGGGACAGGGAAAAACTGTTTTTT.

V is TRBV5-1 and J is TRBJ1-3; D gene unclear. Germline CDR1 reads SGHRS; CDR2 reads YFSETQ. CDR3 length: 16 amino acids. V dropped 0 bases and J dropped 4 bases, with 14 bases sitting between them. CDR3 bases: TGCGCCAGCAGCTTGGAGGGCAGGACGGACGGAAACACCATATATTTT. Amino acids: CASSLEGRTDGNTIYF.

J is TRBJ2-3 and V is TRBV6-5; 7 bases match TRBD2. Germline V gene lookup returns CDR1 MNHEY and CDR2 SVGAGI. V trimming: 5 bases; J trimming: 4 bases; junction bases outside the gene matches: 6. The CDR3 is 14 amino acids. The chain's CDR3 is CASSAAGRPDTQYF. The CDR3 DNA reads TGTGCCAGCAGTGCAGCGGGGAGGCCAGATACGCAGTATTTT.

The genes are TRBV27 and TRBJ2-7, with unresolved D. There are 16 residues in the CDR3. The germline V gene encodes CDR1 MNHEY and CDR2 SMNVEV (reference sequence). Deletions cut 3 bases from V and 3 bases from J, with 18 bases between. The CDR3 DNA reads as TGTGCCAGCAGTTTTTCATCGGCTAGAGGAAACTACGAGCAGTACTTC. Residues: CASSFSSARGNYEQYF.

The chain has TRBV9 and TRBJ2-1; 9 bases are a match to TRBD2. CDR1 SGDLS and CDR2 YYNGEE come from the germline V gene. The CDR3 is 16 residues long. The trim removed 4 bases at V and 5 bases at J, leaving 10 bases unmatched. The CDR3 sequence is CASSRGLAGFNNEQFF. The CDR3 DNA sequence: TGTGCCAGCAGCCGAGGGCTAGCGGGGTTCAACAATGAGCAGTTCTTC.

CDR3 bases: TGTGCCTGGAGGAGGTGGACAGGGGGAGAAGAGCAGTACTTC. It is translated as CAWRRWTGGEEQYF. This sequence joins TRBV30 and TRBJ2-7; 10 nucleotides line up with TRBD1. This CDR3 spans 14 amino acids. V trimming: 3 bases; J trimming: 7 bases; junction bases outside the gene matches: 9. The germline V gene has CDR1 GTSNPN and CDR2 SVGIG (reference sequence).